Presented here are 14 T cell receptor beta chains from one specimen sequenced in a study of post-analysis software for immune sequencing data. The authors incorporated unique molecular identifiers into the TCR beta cDNA libraries. Using its own MiXCR run on the PCR reads, TCRdb lists one record per CDR3 protein. This sample yields over 150,000 distinct CDR3 sequences, of which 30% are seen a single time; around 1.5% belongs to the top ten. No antigen is known for these receptors. Study results and caveats: TRBV5-6, TRBV5-1 and TRBV20-1 belonged to a set of roughly five TRBV segments that were more frequent in patients than controls.

The sample taken for sequencing was blood. Every receptor here comes from a girl under 18 with multiple sclerosis.

This clonotype was observed a single time. This chain links TRBV20-1 with TRBJ1-5; D gene unclear. The V and J ends lost 3 bases and 6 bases respectively, with 21 bases between them. This CDR3 is 16 amino acids long. Germline V gene sequence: CDR1 DFQATT, CDR2 SNEGSKA (reference sequence). The CDR3: CSARDERGVEGQPQHF. CDR3 DNA: TGCAGTGCTAGGGATGAACGCGGGGTAGAAGGTCAGCCCCAGCATTTT.

Ten or more counts support this clonotype. The chain joins TRBV5-6 to TRBJ2-3; D is possibly TRBD2 (6 bases). Germline assignment: CDR1 SGHDT and CDR2 YYEEEE. Trimming stripped 4 bases from V and 1 base from J, with 13 bases between. The CDR3 runs 15 residues. In DNA, the CDR3 is TGTGCCAGCAGCGCTCGGCGGGGTCGCACAGATACGCAGTATTTT. The encoded protein is CASSARRGRTDTQYF.

This clonotype was seen a single time. This chain connects TRBV3-1 to TRBJ2-4; the match to TRBD1 covers 7 bases. The DNA end lines up better with TRBJ2-7; the J call may be wrong. This CDR3 is built from 15 residues. Germline V gives CDR1 LGHDT, CDR2 YNNKEL (reference sequence). In DNA, the CDR3 is TGTGCCAGCAGCCCGTCCGGGACAGAAGCCTACGAGCAGTACTTC. Translating it yields CASSPSGTEAYEQYF.

Comments on this clonotype: One base away lies a much larger clone, so this may be a sequencing read error. V gene TRBV20-1 combines with J gene TRBJ2-1; no clear D gene. Germline CDR1 is DFQATT and CDR2 is SNEGSKA (reference sequence). The CDR3 is 13 residues long. The CDR3 spells CSASVGSYNERFF. CDR3 nucleotides: TGCAGTGCTAGTGTGGGCAGTTACAATGAGCGGTTCTTC.

The chain uses TRBV7-9 and TRBJ1-5; D might be TRBD1 (6 bases). Germline loops: CDR1 SEHNR, CDR2 FQNEAQ (reference sequence). CDR3 size: 20 residues. V shed 6 bases and J shed 0 bases, with 27 bases lying between them. CDR3 bases: TGTGCCAGCAGTTGCCCTCAGGGAAAAGAGGGGGTCTATAGCAATCAGCCCCAGCATTTT. As protein: CASSCPQGKEGVYSNQPQHF.

The CDR3 bases are TGTGCCAGCAGTTTATGGACCCATCAGCCCCAGCATTTT. Amino acid sequence: CASSLWTHQPQHF. The chain carries TRBV27 and TRBJ1-5; D gene unclear. The ends were cut back, 1 base at V and 5 bases at J, with 6 bases in the middle. The CDR3 is 13 amino acids. Germline V lookup: CDR1 MNHEY, CDR2 SMNVEV (reference sequence).

This clonotype has at least ten counts. V is TRBV7-2 and J is TRBJ2-7, with D possibly matching TRBD1 (5 bases). The V gene's germline CDR1 is SGHTA and CDR2 FQGNSA. V was cut by 1 base and J by 6 bases, with 10 bases left in between. The CDR3 has 13 residues. CDR3 in amino acids: CASSLVAGREQYF. CDR3 nucleotide sequence: TGTGCCAGCAGCTTAGTGGCAGGGCGCGAGCAGTACTTC.

The chain has TRBV5-1 and TRBJ2-6; D is unresolved. V was pared by 6 bases and J by 0 bases, with 13 bases between. CDR3 length: 16 residues. Germline-derived CDR1 and CDR2 are SGHRS and YFSETQ. The CDR3 spells CASTPIRPSGANVLTF. CDR3 DNA: TGCGCCAGCACCCCTATTCGGCCCTCTGGGGCCAACGTCCTGACTTTC.

A remark on this clonotype: The junction and the germline gene differ at one end; a read error may be behind it. This chain connects TRBV29-1 to TRBJ1-2, with 7 positions matching TRBD1. CDR3 size: 13 residues. Germline CDR1 and CDR2: SQVTM and ANQGSEA. As DNA, the CDR3 is TGCAGCGGCCGGGACAGCACTAACTATGACTACACCTTC. This encodes CSGRDSTNYDYTF.

Ten or more counts support this clonotype. This chain uses TRBV20-1 with TRBJ2-1; TRBD2 matches 8 bases. Germline trimming cut 6 bases from V and 4 bases from J; bases unmatched to any gene: 8. The CDR3 length is 14 residues. Germline lookup yields CDR1 DFQATT and CDR2 SNEGSKA (reference sequence). The CDR3 DNA reads as TGCAGTGCAGTACTAGCGGCGAAATACAATGAGCAGTTCTTC. This codes for CSAVLAAKYNEQFF.

The chain carries TRBV12-3 or TRBV12-4 and TRBJ1-4; 7 positions match TRBD1. V shed 7 bases and J 5 bases; nucleotides not matched to a gene: 4. The length of the CDR3 is 13 residues. CDR3 region: CASNPTGNEKLFF. CDR3 coding DNA: TGTGCCAGCAATCCGACAGGGAATGAAAAACTGTTTTTT.

With regard to this clonotype: Given a much more abundant clone one base away, this may be a read error. The gene calls are TRBV12-3 or TRBV12-4 and TRBJ2-3; the D gene is possibly TRBD1 (6 bases). The CDR3 has 14 residues. The CDR3 coding sequence is TGTGCCAGCAGTGAGGGACAAGTTCCAGATGCGCAGTATTTT. The encoded protein is CASSEGQVPDAQYF.

Details on this clonotype: Just one base apart from a much larger clone, this may be a read error. J is TRBJ1-2 and V is TRBV20-1; no firm D call. Germline loops: CDR1 DFQATT, CDR2 SNEGSKA (reference sequence). Trimming cost V 0 bases and J 7 bases, with 18 bases left between them. The CDR3 is 15 amino acids. The CDR3 loop reads CSARDQRGGVGGYTF. CDR3 bases: TGCAGTGCTAGAGATCAGCGGGGTGGAGTTGGTGGCTACACCTTC.

About this clonotype: The junction differs from germline at one of its ends, possibly a read error. This chain links TRBV7-9 with TRBJ2-5; tentative D call: TRBD1 (6 bases). The germline gives CDR1 SEHNR, CDR2 FQNEAQ (reference sequence). There are 14 residues in the CDR3. The CDR3 sequence is CAGSLGQGIETQYF. CDR3 DNA: TGTGCCGGCAGCTTGGGGCAGGGGATCGAGACCCAGTACTTC. The full variable domain, in which reference TRBV7-9 and TRBJ2-5 provide the parts outside the CDR3, is DTGVSQNPRHKITKRGQNVTFRCDPISEHNRLYWYRQTLGQGPEFLTYFQNEAQLEKSRLLSDRFSAERPKGSFSTLEIQRTEQGDSAMYLCAGSLGQGIETQYFGPGTRLLVL.